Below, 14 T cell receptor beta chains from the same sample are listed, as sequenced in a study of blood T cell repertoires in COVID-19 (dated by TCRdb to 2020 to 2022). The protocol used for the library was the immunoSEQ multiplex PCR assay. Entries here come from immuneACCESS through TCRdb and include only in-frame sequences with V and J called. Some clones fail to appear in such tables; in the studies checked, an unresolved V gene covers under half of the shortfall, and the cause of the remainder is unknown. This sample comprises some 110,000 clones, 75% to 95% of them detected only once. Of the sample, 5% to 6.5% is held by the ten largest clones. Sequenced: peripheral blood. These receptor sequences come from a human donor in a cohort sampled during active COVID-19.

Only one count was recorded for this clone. CDR3 sequence reads: CASSLTRGNTIYF. DNA of the CDR3: TGTGCCAGCAGTTTAACTAGGGGAAACACCATATATTTT. The V gene is TRBV28, the J gene TRBJ1-3; no clear D gene. CDR1 MDHEN and CDR2 SYDVKM come from the germline V gene. The V end lost 2 bases, the J end lost 4 bases, and 6 bases lay between the germline ends. This CDR3 region has 13 residues. The whole variable domain, remainder taken from reference TRBV28 and TRBJ1-3, is DVKVTQSSRYLVKRTGEKVFLECVQDMDHENMFWYRQDPGLGLRLIYFSYDVKMKEKGDIPEGYSVSREKKERFSLILESASTNQTSMYLCASSLTRGNTIYFGEGSWLTVV.

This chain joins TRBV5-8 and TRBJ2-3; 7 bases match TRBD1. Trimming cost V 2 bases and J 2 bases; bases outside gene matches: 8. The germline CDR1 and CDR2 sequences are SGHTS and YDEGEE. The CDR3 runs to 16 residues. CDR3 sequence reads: CASSFGIGGHTDTQYF. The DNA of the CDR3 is TGTGCCAGCAGCTTTGGTATAGGGGGCCACACAGATACGCAGTATTTT.

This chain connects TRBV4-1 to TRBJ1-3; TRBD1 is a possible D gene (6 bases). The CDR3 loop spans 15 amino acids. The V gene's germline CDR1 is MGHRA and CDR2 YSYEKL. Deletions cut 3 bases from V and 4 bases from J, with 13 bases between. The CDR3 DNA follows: TGCGCCAGCAGCCAGGACAGCCTCTTAGGAAACACCATATATTTT. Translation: CASSQDSLLGNTIYF.

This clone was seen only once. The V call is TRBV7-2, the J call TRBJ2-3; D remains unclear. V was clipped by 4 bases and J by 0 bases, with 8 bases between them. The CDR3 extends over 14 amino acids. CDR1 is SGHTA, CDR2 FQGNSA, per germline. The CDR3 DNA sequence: TGTGCCAGCAGCTCGTCCCAGAGCACAGATACGCAGTATTTT. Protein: CASSSSQSTDTQYF.

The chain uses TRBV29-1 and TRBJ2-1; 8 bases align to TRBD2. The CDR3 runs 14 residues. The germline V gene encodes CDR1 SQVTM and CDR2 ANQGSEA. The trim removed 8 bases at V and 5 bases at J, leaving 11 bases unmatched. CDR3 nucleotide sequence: TGCAGCCATACGTGGGGACTAGTTGACAATGAGCAGTTCTTC. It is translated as CSHTWGLVDNEQFF.

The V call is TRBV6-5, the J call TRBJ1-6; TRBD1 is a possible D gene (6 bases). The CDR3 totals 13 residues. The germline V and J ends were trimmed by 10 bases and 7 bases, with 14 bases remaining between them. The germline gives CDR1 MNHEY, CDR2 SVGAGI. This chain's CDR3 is CATPGHLNSPLHF. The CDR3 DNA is TGTGCCACCCCGGGACATCTGAATTCACCCCTCCACTTT.

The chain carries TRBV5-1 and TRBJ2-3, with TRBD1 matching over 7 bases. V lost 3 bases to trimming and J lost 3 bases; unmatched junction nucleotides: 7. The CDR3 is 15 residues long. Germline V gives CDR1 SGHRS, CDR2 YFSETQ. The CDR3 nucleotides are TGCGCCAGCAGCTCGATAGGGGGCGAGACAGATACGCAGTATTTT. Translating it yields CASSSIGGETDTQYF.

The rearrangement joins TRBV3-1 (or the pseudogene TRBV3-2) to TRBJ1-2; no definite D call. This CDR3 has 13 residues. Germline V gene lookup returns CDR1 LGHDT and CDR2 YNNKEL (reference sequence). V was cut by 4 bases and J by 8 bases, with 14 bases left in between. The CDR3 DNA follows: TGTGCCAGCAGCCCGGGAGTAGTCGGCGGCTACACCTTC. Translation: CASSPGVVGGYTF.

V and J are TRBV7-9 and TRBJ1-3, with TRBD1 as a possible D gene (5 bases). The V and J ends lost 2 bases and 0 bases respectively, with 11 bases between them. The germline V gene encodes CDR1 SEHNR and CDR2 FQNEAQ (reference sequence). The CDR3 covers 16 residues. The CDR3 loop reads CASSLSGGGSGNTIYF. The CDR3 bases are TGTGCCAGCAGCTTATCGGGGGGTGGCTCTGGAAACACCATATATTTT.

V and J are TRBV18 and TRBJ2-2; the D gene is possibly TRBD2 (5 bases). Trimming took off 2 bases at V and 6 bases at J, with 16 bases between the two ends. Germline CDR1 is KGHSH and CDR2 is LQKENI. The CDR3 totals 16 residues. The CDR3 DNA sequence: TGTGCCAGCTCACCAAACGGCGGGTTCGGTCCCGGGGAGCTGTTTTTT. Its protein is CASSPNGGFGPGELFF.

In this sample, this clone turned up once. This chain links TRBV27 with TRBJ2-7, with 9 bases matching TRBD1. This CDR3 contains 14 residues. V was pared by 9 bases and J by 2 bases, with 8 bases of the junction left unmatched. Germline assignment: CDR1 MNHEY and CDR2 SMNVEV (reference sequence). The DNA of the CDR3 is TGTGCCAGTGCCCGGACAGGGGCGGCCTACGAGCAGTACTTC. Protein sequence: CASARTGAAYEQYF.

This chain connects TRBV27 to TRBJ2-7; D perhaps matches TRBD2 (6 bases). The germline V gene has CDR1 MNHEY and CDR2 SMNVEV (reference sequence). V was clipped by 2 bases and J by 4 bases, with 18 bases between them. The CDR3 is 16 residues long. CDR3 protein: CASSLEASAWRYEQYF. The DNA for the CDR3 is TGTGCCAGCAGTTTAGAGGCTAGCGCATGGCGGTACGAGCAGTACTTC.

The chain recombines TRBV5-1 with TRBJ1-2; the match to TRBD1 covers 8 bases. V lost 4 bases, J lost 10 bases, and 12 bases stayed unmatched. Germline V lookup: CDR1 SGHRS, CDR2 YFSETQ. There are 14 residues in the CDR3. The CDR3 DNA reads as TGCGCCAGCAGCCCAGGACAGGGAGGGATGGACTACACCTTC. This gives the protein CASSPGQGGMDYTF.

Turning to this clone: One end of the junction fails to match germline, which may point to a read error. The CDR3 region is CASSFRTSYYNERFF. The CDR3 nucleotides read TGTGCCAGCAGTTTTAGGACTAGCTACTACAATGAGCGGTTCTTC. This chain links TRBV6-5 with TRBJ2-1; TRBD2 aligns across 8 bases. The CDR3 is 15 amino acids. The germline gives CDR1 MNHEY, CDR2 SVGAGI.